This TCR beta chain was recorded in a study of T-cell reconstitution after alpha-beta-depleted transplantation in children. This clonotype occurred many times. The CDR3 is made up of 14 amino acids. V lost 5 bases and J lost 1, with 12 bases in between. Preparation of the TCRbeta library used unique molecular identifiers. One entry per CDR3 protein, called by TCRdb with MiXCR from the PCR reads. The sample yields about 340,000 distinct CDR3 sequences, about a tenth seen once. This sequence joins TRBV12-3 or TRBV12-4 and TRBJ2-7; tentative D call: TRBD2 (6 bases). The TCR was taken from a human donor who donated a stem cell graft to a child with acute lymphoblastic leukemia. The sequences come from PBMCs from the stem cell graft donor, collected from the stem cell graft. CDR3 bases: TGTGCCAGCAGTCCCCAGGGACTTTCCTACGAGCAGTACTTC. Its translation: CASSPQGLSYEQYF.